The 6 T cell receptor beta chains below come from one sample, sequenced in a study of early T cells in non-severe SARS-CoV-2 infection. TCRdb ran MiXCR on the 5' RACE reads and lists one entry per CDR3 protein. The sample has 25,000 to 35,000 distinct CDR3 sequences, just under 3% seen once. What was sequenced was whole blood. Receptor source: an adult who was a healthcare worker with PCR-confirmed SARS-CoV-2 infection or an uninfected control (not recorded which).

By sample fraction, this clonotype is medium-sized. The J gene is TRBJ2-5, the V gene TRBV29-1; the D gene is possibly TRBD1 (6 bases). The CDR3 sequence is 11 residues long. Per germline, CDR1 SQVTM and CDR2 ANQGSEA. CDR3 amino acids: CSGGQQETQYF. The DNA for the CDR3 is TGCAGTGGTGGACAGCAAGAGACCCAGTACTTC.

This clonotype appeared many times. V usage is TRBV15 and J usage is TRBJ1-5; D gene ambiguous. This CDR3 is built from 17 residues. V shed 0 bases and J shed 4 bases, with 16 bases lying between them. The germline V gene has CDR1 LNHNV and CDR2 YYDKDF (reference sequence). DNA for the CDR3: TGTGCCACCAGCAGAGAGTCCCTGACAATTAGGAATCAGCCCCAGCATTTT. Translating gives CATSRESLTIRNQPQHF.

Ten or more counts support this clonotype. J is TRBJ2-5 and V is TRBV24-1; 7 bases are shared with TRBD1. With V trimmed by 7 bases and J by 4 bases, 5 bases remained unmatched. Germline lookup yields CDR1 KGHDR and CDR2 SFDVKD. This CDR3 contains 13 residues. DNA of the CDR3: TGTGCCACCAGAGGACAGGCGGGAGAGACCCAGTACTTC. Its translation is CATRGQAGETQYF.

This clonotype has a count of ten or more. The chain joins TRBV21-1 to TRBJ2-7; TRBD1, the D gene given by the table, was not confirmed from the DNA. TRBV21-1 is a pseudogene segment. The CDR3 is 13 amino acids. The CDR3 sequence is CASRVPPSHEQYV. The CDR3 coding sequence is TGTGCCAGCCGGGTCCCCCCATCCCACGAGCAGTACGTC.

By its share, this clonotype is medium-sized (0.01 to 0.1%). The chain recombines TRBV20-1 with TRBJ2-1; D possibly corresponds to TRBD1 (5 bases). The V end was cut by 6 bases, the J end by 0 bases, with 24 bases between. Germline-derived CDR1 and CDR2 are DFQATT and SNEGSKA (reference sequence). The CDR3 is 18 residues long. The CDR3 spells CSAPPTEIQEYSYNEQFF. CDR3 sequence (DNA): TGCAGTGCCCCACCAACTGAGATACAGGAATACTCCTACAATGAGCAGTTCTTC.

This clonotype was observed many times. The chain uses TRBV11-2 and TRBJ1-1; D perhaps matches TRBD1 (6 bases). Trimming shortened V by 2 bases and J by 4 bases, and 11 bases separated the two germline ends. The CDR3 contains 14 residues. Per the germline V gene, CDR1 is SGHAT and CDR2 is FQNNGV. The CDR3 sequence is CASSLSRRGTEAFF. The CDR3 bases are TGTGCCAGCAGCTTATCCCGCAGGGGCACTGAAGCTTTCTTT. Complete variable domain (other parts from reference TRBV11-2 and TRBJ1-1): EAGVAQSPRYKIIEKRQSVAFWCNPISGHATLYWYQQILGQGPKLLIQFQNNGVVDDSQLPKDRFSAERLKGVDSTLKIQPAKLEDSAVYLCASSLSRRGTEAFFGQGTRLTVV.